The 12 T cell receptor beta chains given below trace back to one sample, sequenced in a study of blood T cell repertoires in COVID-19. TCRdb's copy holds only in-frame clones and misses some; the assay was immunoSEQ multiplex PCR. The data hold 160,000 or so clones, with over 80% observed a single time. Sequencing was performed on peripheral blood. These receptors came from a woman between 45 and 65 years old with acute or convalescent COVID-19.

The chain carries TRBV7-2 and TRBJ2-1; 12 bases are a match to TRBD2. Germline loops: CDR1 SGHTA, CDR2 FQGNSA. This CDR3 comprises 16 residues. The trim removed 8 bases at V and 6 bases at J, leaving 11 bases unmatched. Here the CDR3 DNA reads TGTGCCAGCGGACAGACTAGCGGGGGCCCGGCCAATGAGCAGTTCTTC. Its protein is CASGQTSGGPANEQFF.

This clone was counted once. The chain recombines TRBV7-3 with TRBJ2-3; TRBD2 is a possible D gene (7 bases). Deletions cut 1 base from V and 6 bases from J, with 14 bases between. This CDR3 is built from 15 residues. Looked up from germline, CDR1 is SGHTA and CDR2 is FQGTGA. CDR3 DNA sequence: TGTGCCAGCAGCTTAATGGCGGGGGCGAGGGATACGCAGTATTTT. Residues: CASSLMAGARDTQYF.

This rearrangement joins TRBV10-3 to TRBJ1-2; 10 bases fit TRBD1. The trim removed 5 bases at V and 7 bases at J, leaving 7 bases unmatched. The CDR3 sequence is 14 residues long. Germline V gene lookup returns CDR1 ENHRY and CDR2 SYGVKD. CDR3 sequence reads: CAISPRDRGFGYTF. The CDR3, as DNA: TGTGCCATCAGTCCCCGGGACAGGGGATTTGGCTACACCTTC.

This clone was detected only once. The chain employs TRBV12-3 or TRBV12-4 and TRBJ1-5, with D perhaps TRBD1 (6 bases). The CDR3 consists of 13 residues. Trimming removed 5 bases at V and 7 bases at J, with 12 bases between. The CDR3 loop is CASSEQGAQPQHF. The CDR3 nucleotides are TGTGCCAGCAGTGAACAGGGAGCCCAGCCCCAGCATTTT.

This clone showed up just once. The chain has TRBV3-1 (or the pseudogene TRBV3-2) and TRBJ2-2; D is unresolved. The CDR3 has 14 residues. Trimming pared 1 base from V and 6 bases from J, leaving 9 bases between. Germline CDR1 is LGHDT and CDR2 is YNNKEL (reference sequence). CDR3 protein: CASSQVLVAGELFF. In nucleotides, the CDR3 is TGTGCCAGCAGCCAAGTCTTAGTGGCCGGGGAGCTGTTTTTT.

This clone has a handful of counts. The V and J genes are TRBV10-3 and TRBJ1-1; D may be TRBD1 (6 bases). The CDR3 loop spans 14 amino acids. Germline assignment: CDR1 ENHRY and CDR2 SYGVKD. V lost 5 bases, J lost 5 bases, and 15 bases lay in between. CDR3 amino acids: CAISLTGSKTEAFF. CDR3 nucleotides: TGTGCCATCAGTCTTACAGGGAGTAAGACTGAAGCTTTCTTT.

CDR3 amino acids: CASSVGPGVLAGAYNEQFF. The CDR3 DNA sequence: TGTGCCAGCAGCGTAGGTCCAGGGGTCCTAGCGGGGGCGTACAATGAGCAGTTCTTC. This chain joins TRBV9 and TRBJ2-1, with TRBD2 identical over 10 bases. Germline CDR1 is SGDLS and CDR2 is YYNGEE. The CDR3 consists of 19 residues. Losses at the gene ends were 0 bases for V and 4 bases for J; bases not matched to a gene: 13.

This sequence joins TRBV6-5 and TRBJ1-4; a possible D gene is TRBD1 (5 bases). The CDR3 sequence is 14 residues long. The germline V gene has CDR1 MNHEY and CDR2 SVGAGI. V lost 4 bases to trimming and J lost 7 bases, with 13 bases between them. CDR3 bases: TGTGCCAGCAGTTCGGGGGTCTTGGGTGAAAAACTGTTTTTT. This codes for CASSSGVLGEKLFF.

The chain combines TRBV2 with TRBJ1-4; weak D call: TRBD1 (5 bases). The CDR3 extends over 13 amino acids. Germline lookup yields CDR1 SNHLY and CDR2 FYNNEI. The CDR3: CANRGEFNEKLFF. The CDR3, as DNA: TGTGCGAACCGGGGGGAGTTTAATGAAAAACTGTTTTTT.

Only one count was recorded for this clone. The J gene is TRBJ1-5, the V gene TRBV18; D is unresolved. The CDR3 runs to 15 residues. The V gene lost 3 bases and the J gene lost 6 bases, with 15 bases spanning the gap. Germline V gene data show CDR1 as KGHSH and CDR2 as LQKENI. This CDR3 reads CASSPGAENLQPQHF. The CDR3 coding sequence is TGTGCCAGCTCACCTGGAGCGGAAAATCTTCAGCCCCAGCATTTT.

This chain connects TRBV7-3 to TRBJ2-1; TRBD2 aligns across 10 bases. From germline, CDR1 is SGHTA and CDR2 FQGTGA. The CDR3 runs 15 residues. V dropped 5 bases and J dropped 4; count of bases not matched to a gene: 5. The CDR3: CASSPNSGGYNEQFF. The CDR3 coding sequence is TGTGCCAGCAGCCCAAATAGCGGGGGGTACAATGAGCAGTTCTTC.

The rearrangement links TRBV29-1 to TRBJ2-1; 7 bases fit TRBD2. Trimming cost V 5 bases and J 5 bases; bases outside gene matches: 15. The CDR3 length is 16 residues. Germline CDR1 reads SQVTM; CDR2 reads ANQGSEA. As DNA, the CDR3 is TGCAGCGTTCGATATGGGGGACTAAAGATCAACAATGAGCAGTTCTTC. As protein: CSVRYGGLKINNEQFF.